The 21 T cell receptor beta chains reported below all come from one sample, sequenced in a study of CXCR3-negative and CXCR3-positive naive CD8 T cells. Researchers prepared the TRB cDNA libraries using 5' RACE with UMI labels. TCRdb re-called the 5' RACE reads; every CDR3 protein appears as one record, without DNA. This repertoire includes about 43,000 distinct CDR3 sequences. Sequencing used memory CD8+ T cells from blood. The receptor set was obtained from a human donor in good health. Some clones in this sample may be carry-over from other donors' samples.

The rearrangement uses TRBV7-3 and TRBJ2-2; TCRdb designates TRBD1, a call that cannot be tested without DNA. CDR1 and CDR2 from the germline V gene are SGHTA and FQGTGA. The CDR3 has 16 residues. CDR3: CASSLWGQGITGELFF.

This chain uses TRBV6-2 or TRBV6-3 with TRBJ1-2; the TCRdb D gene call, TRBD1, has no DNA to confirm it. The CDR3 runs to 13 residues. Germline CDR1 reads MNHEY; CDR2 reads SVGEGT. The CDR3 region is CASSPGVSYGYTF.

CDR3 residues: CSFRQSIPGELFF. The chain combines TRBV29-1 with TRBJ2-2; TCRdb lists TRBD1, though no DNA is available to test this call. Per germline, CDR1 SQVTM and CDR2 ANQGSEA. The CDR3 is 13 amino acids.

The rearrangement links TRBV18 to TRBJ1-2; lacking DNA, the TRBD1 call made by TCRdb goes unchecked. This CDR3 region has 15 residues. Germline values: CDR1 KGHSH, CDR2 LQKENI. CDR3 sequence: CASSPRGQGPYGYTF. Complete variable domain (other parts from reference TRBV18 and TRBJ1-2): NAGVMQNPRHLVRRRGQEARLRCSPMKGHSHVYWYRQLPEEGLKFMVYLQKENIIDESGMPKERFSAEFPKEGPSILRIQQVVRGDSAAYFCASSPRGQGPYGYTFGSGTRLTVV.

V is TRBV13 and J is TRBJ2-1; TCRdb's D gene call, TRBD2, goes unchecked for lack of DNA. Germline V gives CDR1 PRHDT, CDR2 FYEKMQ (reference sequence). CDR3 length: 16 amino acids. The CDR3: CASVLAGGLSYDEQFF.

The gene calls are TRBV4-2 and TRBJ2-7; TCRdb's D gene call, TRBD1, goes unchecked for lack of DNA. Per the germline V gene, CDR1 is LGHNA and CDR2 is YNFKEQ. The CDR3 covers 19 residues. CDR3 sequence reads: CASSPPGTGDVPSPYEQYF.

The rearrangement uses TRBV27 and TRBJ2-1. The CDR3 spans 15 residues. CDR1 and CDR2 from the germline V gene are MNHEY and SMNVEV (reference sequence). CDR3 protein: CASSLAGVAYNEQFF.

The chain recombines TRBV18 with TRBJ2-7. Germline assignment: CDR1 KGHSH and CDR2 LQKENI. This CDR3 comprises 14 residues. The CDR3: CASSPPAGSYEQYF.

The chain links TRBV29-1 to TRBJ2-7; the D gene TCRdb calls, TRBD1, cannot be checked with no DNA. This CDR3 comprises 14 residues. Germline lookup yields CDR1 SQVTM and CDR2 ANQGSEA. CDR3 protein: CSVEGQGNSYEQYF.

This chain uses TRBV27 with TRBJ2-1. Germline V gene lookup returns CDR1 MNHEY and CDR2 SMNVEV (reference sequence). This CDR3 comprises 12 residues. The CDR3 loop reads CASSFIGTHQFF.

CDR3 loop: CSVAPPQSQETQYF. The V call is TRBV29-1, the J call TRBJ2-5; TCRdb selects TRBD1, and the lack of DNA leaves this call unchecked. Germline CDR1 reads SQVTM; CDR2 reads ANQGSEA. The CDR3 has 14 amino acids.

V is TRBV15 and J is TRBJ2-4; TCRdb reports TRBD2, a call that lacks DNA to check it against. The CDR3 sequence is 14 residues long. Germline values: CDR1 LNHNV, CDR2 YYDKDF (reference sequence). CDR3 protein: CATSRGVGPAPQYF.

The chain recombines TRBV29-1 with TRBJ2-7; TCRdb's D call, TRBD1, is unchecked because there is no DNA. CDR1 SQVTM and CDR2 ANQGSEA come from the germline V gene. The CDR3 consists of 14 residues. CDR3 residues: CSVYSRRTGNEQYF.

The chain carries TRBV6-4 and TRBJ2-3; the TRBD1 assignment by TCRdb is unverifiable without DNA. Per the germline V gene, CDR1 is MRHNA and CDR2 is SNTAGT. The CDR3 is 15 amino acids. The CDR3 loop is CASSDRAGAADTQYF.

The J gene is TRBJ2-5, the V gene TRBV11-3; the D call from TCRdb, TRBD2, cannot be confirmed without DNA. The CDR3 contains 14 residues. The germline gives CDR1 SGHNT, CDR2 YENEEA. CDR3 protein: CASSPRTEEETQYF.

The chain couples TRBV4-2 to TRBJ2-1; checking the TCRdb D call of TRBD2 is not possible without DNA. The CDR3 loop spans 16 amino acids. Germline loops: CDR1 LGHNA, CDR2 YNFKEQ. The CDR3 here is CASSQSTSGEDFGQFF.

The chain uses TRBV29-1 and TRBJ2-2. CDR1 and CDR2 from the germline V gene are SQVTM and ANQGSEA. This CDR3 spans 12 amino acids. CDR3: CSVSGASGELFF.

This chain uses TRBV28 with TRBJ2-3; TCRdb proposes TRBD1, but this gene call is untestable without DNA. Germline CDR1 MDHEN, CDR2 SYDVKM. The CDR3 covers 16 residues. The CDR3 is CASSSSRGRLTDTQYF.

The gene calls are TRBV20-1 and TRBJ2-1; TCRdb proposes TRBD2, but this gene call is untestable without DNA. The germline V gene encodes CDR1 DFQATT and CDR2 SNEGSKA (reference sequence). The CDR3 sequence is 16 residues long. CDR3: CSARGPGLADYNEQFF.

The V and J genes are TRBV12-3 or TRBV12-4 and TRBJ1-6; the D gene TCRdb calls, TRBD1, cannot be checked with no DNA. This CDR3 is 14 amino acids long. The CDR3 sequence: CASSSTGGNSPLHF.

V is TRBV4-2 and J is TRBJ2-2; TCRdb designates TRBD1, a call that cannot be tested without DNA. The CDR3 covers 17 residues. The V gene's germline CDR1 is LGHNA and CDR2 YNFKEQ. The CDR3 loop reads CASSPTDSGSGSGELFF.